This T cell receptor (beta chain) was documented in a study of blood T cells in healthy people across ages. Study-level background: Capturing about one barcoded beta molecule per two T cells was achieved by template switching.

Healthy Caucasian individuals from Russia aged roughly 6 to 95 were enrolled as donors. Isolated per sample were at least 7 million PBMCs. Using a J-beta primer mix together with a sample-barcoded 5' primer, a second PCR was run for roughly 6 to 11 cycles. Each of the samples gave a minimum of 2.5 million paired-end reads that contained CDR3. TCRdb re-called the 5' RACE reads with MiXCR, one entry per CDR3 protein. This table holds about 1.1 million distinct CDR3 sequences, under 40% found once. This clonotype was picked up a small number of times. This CDR3 spans 15 amino acids. V lost 5 bases to trimming and J lost 0 bases, with 12 bases between them. Per the germline V gene, CDR1 is SGHTA and CDR2 is FQGNSA.

The TCR originated in a man aged 18 to 30 in good health. The sequencing sample was made of blood. This chain links TRBV7-2 with TRBJ2-3; unclear D gene. The CDR3: CASSAAFTSTDTQYF. The CDR3 nucleotides read TGTGCCAGCAGCGCGGCGTTTACTAGCACAGATACGCAGTATTTT.